This passage covers 18 T cell receptor beta chains from one sample sequenced in a study of response to subunit inactivated influenza vaccine. A single record per CDR3 protein comes from TCRdb applying MiXCR to the RT-PCR reads. The data hold about 700,000 distinct CDR3 sequences, with approximately 13% observed a single time. The material was PBMCs from blood, obtained less than 15 days before vaccination. Source of these receptors: a man aged 45-65 years who received an inactivated influenza vaccine.

The rearrangement links TRBV5-6 to TRBJ2-1, with a tentative D call TRBD1 (9 bases). The germline V gene has CDR1 SGHDT and CDR2 YYEEEE. CDR3 length: 15 amino acids. V lost 4 bases, J lost 3 bases, and 14 bases lay in between. The CDR3 here is CASSREGQGYNEQFF. In DNA form, the CDR3 reads TGTGCCAGCAGCCGGGAGGGACAGGGCTACAATGAGCAGTTCTTC.

The chain links TRBV10-3 to TRBJ2-7, with 14 positions matching TRBD2. The germline gives CDR1 ENHRY, CDR2 SYGVKD. The length of the CDR3 is 14 residues. V shed 7 bases and J 3 bases; nucleotides not matched to a gene: 2. CDR3 nucleotide sequence: TGTGCCATCACCGGGACTAGCGGGGGCTACGAGCAGTACTTC. Translation: CAITGTSGGYEQYF.

The chain recombines TRBV19 with TRBJ2-1; D perhaps matches TRBD1 (6 bases). The CDR3 runs to 12 residues. Trimming shortened V by 4 bases and J by 8 bases, and 9 bases separated the two germline ends. Per the germline V gene, CDR1 is LNHDA and CDR2 is SQIVND (reference sequence). CDR3 amino acids: CASSTQGHEQFF. The CDR3, as DNA: TGTGCCAGTAGTACACAGGGTCATGAGCAGTTCTTC.

Many counts were recorded for this clonotype. The V gene is TRBV5-1, the J gene TRBJ1-6; possible D gene TRBD1, 5 bases. Trimming removed 4 bases at V and 6 bases at J, with 17 bases between. The germline CDR1 and CDR2 sequences are SGHRS and YFSETQ. There are 16 residues in the CDR3. The CDR3 DNA reads as TGCGCCAGCAGCCCCGGACCGGGACGGAGTAATTCACCCCTCCACTTT. Translating gives CASSPGPGRSNSPLHF.

Ten or more counts support this clonotype. CDR3 bases: TGCAGCGTCCTGGGCGTCGACGGGGAGCTGTTTTTT. Translated: CSVLGVDGELFF. The genes are TRBV29-1 and TRBJ2-2, with D unresolved. With 6 bases removed from V and 7 bases from J, the gap between germline ends came to 12 bases. Germline values: CDR1 SQVTM, CDR2 ANQGSEA. This CDR3 region has 12 residues.

This clonotype occurred a few times. The genes are TRBV7-2 and TRBJ1-4; weak D call: TRBD1 (5 bases). Between the trimmed V and J ends, which lost 4 bases and 5 bases, there was a span of 14 bases. This CDR3 is 15 amino acids long. CDR1 SGHTA and CDR2 FQGNSA come from the germline V gene. The CDR3 DNA reads as TGTGCCAGCAGCTGGGGCCCGGGGCCGAATGAAAAACTGTTTTTT. This encodes CASSWGPGPNEKLFF.

The table lists this clonotype with a few counts. The chain uses TRBV4-1 and TRBJ1-1; the D gene is possibly TRBD1 (5 bases). V was shortened by 4 bases and J by 6 bases, with 18 bases between the two germline ends. Germline CDR1 MGHRA, CDR2 YSYEKL. CDR3 length equals 15 residues. The CDR3 DNA follows: TGCGCCAGCAGCCGGGGGTTAGGGAAAGACCCTGAAGCTTTCTTT. It yields the protein CASSRGLGKDPEAFF.

This clonotype has at least ten counts. The chain couples TRBV5-1 to TRBJ1-1; 9 bases fit TRBD1. V lost 4 bases, J lost 1 base, and 14 bases stayed unmatched. Germline V gives CDR1 SGHRS, CDR2 YFSETQ. This CDR3 spans 18 amino acids. CDR3 region: CASSLLTGGARKNTEAFF. In nucleotides, the CDR3 is TGCGCCAGCAGCCTCCTAACAGGGGGCGCCCGGAAGAACACTGAAGCTTTCTTT.

The chain couples TRBV12-3 or TRBV12-4 to TRBJ1-5; maybe TRBD1 (5 bases). V lost 2 bases to trimming and J lost 2 bases, with 10 bases between them. The CDR3 has 15 amino acids. For the CDR3, the DNA is TGTGCCAGCAGTTTAAGGGGCGAGGGCAATCAGCCCCAGCATTTT. Amino acids: CASSLRGEGNQPQHF.

The V call is TRBV7-8, the J call TRBJ1-5; the D gene is possibly TRBD1 (5 bases). The CDR3 is 15 amino acids. V was pared by 4 bases and J by 4 bases, with 14 bases between. Germline V gene sequence: CDR1 SGHVS, CDR2 FQNEAQ. CDR3 nucleotide sequence: TGTGCCAGCAGCTGGAGCAGGGCTGGGAATCAGCCCCAGCATTTT. Translation gives CASSWSRAGNQPQHF.

The sample holds a few counts of this clonotype. The rearrangement uses TRBV20-1 and TRBJ2-3; D possibly corresponds to TRBD1 (6 bases). V lost 3 bases, J lost 7 bases, and 11 bases lay in between. This CDR3 region has 12 residues. Germline CDR1 and CDR2: DFQATT and SNEGSKA (reference sequence). The CDR3 DNA is TGCAGTGCTAGCAGGGGTGAAAATACGCAGTATTTT. This codes for CSASRGENTQYF.

DNA for the CDR3: TGCGCCAGCAGCTTGGCCGGCGGAATTCCGAACACCGGGGAGCTGTTTTTT. Amino acid sequence: CASSLAGGIPNTGELFF. The chain couples TRBV5-1 to TRBJ2-2; D unclear. This CDR3 is built from 17 residues. Germline lookup yields CDR1 SGHRS and CDR2 YFSETQ. V was trimmed by 0 bases and J by 0 bases, leaving 12 bases between them.

This clonotype was observed a few times. The V call is TRBV12-3 or TRBV12-4, the J call TRBJ1-5; 9 nucleotides agree with TRBD1. V gave up 4 bases and J gave up 1 base; unmatched junction bases: 2. This CDR3 is 15 amino acids long. In DNA form, the CDR3 reads TGTGCCAGCAGTTCACAGGGGGCGAGCAATCAGCCCCAGCATTTT. It codes for CASSSQGASNQPQHF.

The rearrangement links TRBV20-1 to TRBJ2-5, with a weak D call TRBD1 (5 bases). Per germline, CDR1 DFQATT and CDR2 SNEGSKA (reference sequence). The CDR3 runs 13 residues. Trimming stripped 6 bases from V and 5 bases from J, with 16 bases between. The CDR3 nucleotides read TGCAGTGCGCGACAGTCACTCGGGGAGACCCAGTACTTC. Amino acid sequence: CSARQSLGETQYF.

The chain combines TRBV5-1 with TRBJ2-6; TRBD1 or TRBD2 may be the D gene (5 bases each). Per the germline V gene, CDR1 is SGHRS and CDR2 is YFSETQ. The ends were cut back, 0 bases at V and 4 bases at J, with 14 bases in the middle. The CDR3 has 17 amino acids. CDR3 residues: CASSLATGAHGANVLTF. The CDR3 DNA follows: TGCGCCAGCAGCTTGGCAACCGGGGCGCACGGGGCCAACGTCCTGACTTTC. The full variable domain, its missing parts supplied by reference TRBV5-1 and TRBJ2-6, is KAGVTQTPRYLIKTRGQQVTLSCSPISGHRSVSWYQQTPGQGLQFLFEYFSETQRNKGNFPGRFSGRQFSNSRSEMNVSTLELGDSALYLCASSLATGAHGANVLTFGAGSRLTVL.

The gene calls are TRBV12-3 or TRBV12-4 and TRBJ2-1; 11 positions match TRBD2. The CDR3 totals 18 residues. V shed 2 bases and J 2 bases; nucleotides not matched to a gene: 8. For the CDR3, the DNA is TGTGCCAGCAGTTTATCATTCGCTAGCGGGAGGACCTACAATGAGCAGTTCTTC. Amino acid sequence: CASSLSFASGRTYNEQFF.

This clonotype was recorded a few times. The chain is built from TRBV5-1 and TRBJ1-2; 7 bases line up with TRBD1. CDR3 size: 15 residues. V trimming: 2 bases; J trimming: 4 bases; junction bases outside the gene matches: 8. The germline V gene encodes CDR1 SGHRS and CDR2 YFSETQ. CDR3 amino acids: CASSFEGARAYGYTF. The DNA of the CDR3 is TGCGCCAGCAGCTTTGAGGGGGCGCGGGCCTATGGCTACACCTTC.

The chain couples TRBV27 to TRBJ2-7, with 9 bases aligning to TRBD1. Germline CDR1 MNHEY, CDR2 SMNVEV (reference sequence). CDR3 length: 13 amino acids. V shed 7 bases and J 1 base; nucleotides not matched to a gene: 2. CDR3 DNA sequence: TGTGCCAGCAAGGGGACAGGGTCCTACGAGCAGTACTTC. This gives the protein CASKGTGSYEQYF.